What follows are 6 T cell receptor beta chains derived from one specimen sequenced in a study of CD8 T cells in Susac syndrome. Reverse transcription of about 0.45 to 1 ug RNA was carried out with random hexamers. TCRdb reprocessed the immunoSEQ multiplex PCR reads with MiXCR, giving one entry per CDR3 protein. The sample contains 120,000 to 150,000 distinct CDR3 sequences, roughly 95% of which appear only once. The sequenced sample consisted of CD4+ T cells from PBMCs. All receptors come from a human donor with multiple sclerosis.

This chain joins TRBV20-1 and TRBJ2-2; TRBD1 matches 11 bases. J gave up 1 base and V 4 bases, and 11 bases lay outside the gene matches. Germline V lookup: CDR1 DFQATT, CDR2 SNEGSKA (reference sequence). This CDR3 comprises 18 residues. CDR3 DNA: TGCAGTGCTATGGGGACAGGGGGTTCGTTATGGAACACCGGGGAGCTGTTTTTT. Protein: CSAMGTGGSLWNTGELFF.

V is TRBV19 and J is TRBJ2-1; D is possibly TRBD1 (5 bases). V lost 6 bases and J lost 10, with 16 bases in between. Germline V gene data show CDR1 as LNHDA and CDR2 as SQIVND (reference sequence). The CDR3 is 13 residues long. CDR3 loop: CASRGLDVGEQFF. The DNA for the CDR3 is TGTGCCAGTAGGGGGCTAGATGTGGGGGAGCAGTTCTTC.

This clonotype was detected only a few times. The chain couples TRBV5-4 to TRBJ2-2, with 10 bases identical to TRBD2. Trimming removed 0 bases from V and 1 base from J; junction bases left unmatched: 0. In germline, CDR1 is SGHNT, CDR2 YYREEE (reference sequence). CDR3 length equals 16 residues. DNA of the CDR3: TGTGCCAGCAGCTTGGGACTAGCGGGGAACACCGGGGAGCTGTTTTTT. Translated: CASSLGLAGNTGELFF.

The V and J genes are TRBV5-1 and TRBJ2-3, with 9 bases aligning to TRBD1. The V segment lost 2 bases and the J segment 5 bases; nucleotides outside the gene matches: 6. The CDR3 loop spans 15 amino acids. Germline V CDR1 and CDR2: SGHRS, YFSETQ. CDR3 protein: CASSFTGGSGDTQYF. CDR3 DNA: TGCGCCAGCAGCTTTACAGGGGGCTCGGGAGATACGCAGTATTTT.

This chain uses TRBV6-2 or TRBV6-3 with TRBJ2-7; D ambiguous. CDR1 and CDR2 (germline): MNHEY, SVGEGT. This CDR3 spans 12 amino acids. Trimming cost V 5 bases and J 3 bases, with 8 bases left between them. The CDR3, as DNA: TGTGCCAGCAGTCCCCCACTCTACGAGCAGTACTTC. The encoded protein is CASSPPLYEQYF.

The chain joins TRBV24-1 to TRBJ2-1; perhaps TRBD1 as D (5 bases). The germline V and J ends were trimmed by 3 bases and 7 bases, with 9 bases remaining between them. Germline CDR1 and CDR2: KGHDR and SFDVKD. The CDR3 contains 13 residues. The CDR3 is CATSDVYRNEQFF. The CDR3 nucleotides are TGTGCCACCAGTGATGTTTACAGGAATGAGCAGTTCTTC.